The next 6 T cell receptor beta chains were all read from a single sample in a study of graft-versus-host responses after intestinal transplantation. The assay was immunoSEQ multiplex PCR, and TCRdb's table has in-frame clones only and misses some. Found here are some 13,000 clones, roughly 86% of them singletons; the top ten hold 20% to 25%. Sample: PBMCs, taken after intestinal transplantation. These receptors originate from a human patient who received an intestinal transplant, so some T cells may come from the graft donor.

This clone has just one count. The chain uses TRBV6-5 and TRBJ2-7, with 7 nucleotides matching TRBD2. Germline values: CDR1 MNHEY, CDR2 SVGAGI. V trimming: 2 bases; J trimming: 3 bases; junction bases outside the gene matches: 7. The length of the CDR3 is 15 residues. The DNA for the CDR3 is TGTGCCAGCAGTTACAGTGCGGGAGTCAGCTACGAGCAGTACTTC. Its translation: CASSYSAGVSYEQYF.

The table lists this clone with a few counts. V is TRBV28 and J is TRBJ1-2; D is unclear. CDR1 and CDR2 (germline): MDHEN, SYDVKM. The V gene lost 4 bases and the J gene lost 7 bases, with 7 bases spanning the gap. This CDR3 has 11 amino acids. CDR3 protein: CASSSTRGYTF. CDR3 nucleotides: TGTGCCAGCAGTTCGACGCGTGGCTACACCTTC.

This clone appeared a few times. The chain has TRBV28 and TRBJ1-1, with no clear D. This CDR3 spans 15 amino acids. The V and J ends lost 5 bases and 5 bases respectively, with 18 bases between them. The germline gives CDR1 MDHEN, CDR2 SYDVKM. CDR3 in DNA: TGTGCCAGCAGTGGGTATCGGGATTGGAGAACTGAAGCTTTCTTT. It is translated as CASSGYRDWRTEAFF.

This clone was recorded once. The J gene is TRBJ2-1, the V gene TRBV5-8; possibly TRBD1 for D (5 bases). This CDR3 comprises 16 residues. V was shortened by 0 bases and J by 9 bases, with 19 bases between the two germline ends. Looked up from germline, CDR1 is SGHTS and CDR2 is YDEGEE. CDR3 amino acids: CASSLAQLAQGGEQFF. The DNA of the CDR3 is TGTGCCAGCAGCTTGGCCCAACTGGCTCAGGGCGGTGAGCAGTTCTTC. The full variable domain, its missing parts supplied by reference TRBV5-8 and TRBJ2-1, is EAGVTQSPTHLIKTRGQQATLRCSPISGHTSVYWYQQALGLGLQFLLWYDEGEERNRGNFPPRFSGRQFPNYSSELNVNALELEDSALYLCASSLAQLAQGGEQFFGPGTRLTVL.

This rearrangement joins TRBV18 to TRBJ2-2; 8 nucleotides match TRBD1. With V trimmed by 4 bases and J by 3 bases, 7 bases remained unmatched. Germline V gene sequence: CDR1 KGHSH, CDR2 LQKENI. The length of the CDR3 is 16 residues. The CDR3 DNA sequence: TGTGCCAGCTCACTCCGGGGACAGGCGGACACCGGGGAGCTGTTTTTT. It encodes CASSLRGQADTGELFF.

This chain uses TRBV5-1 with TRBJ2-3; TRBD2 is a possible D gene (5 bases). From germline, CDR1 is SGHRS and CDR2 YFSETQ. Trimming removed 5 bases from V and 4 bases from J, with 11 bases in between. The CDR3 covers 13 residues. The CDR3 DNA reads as TGCGCCAGCAGACTCGTGGGAGCAGATACGCAGTATTTT. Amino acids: CASRLVGADTQYF.